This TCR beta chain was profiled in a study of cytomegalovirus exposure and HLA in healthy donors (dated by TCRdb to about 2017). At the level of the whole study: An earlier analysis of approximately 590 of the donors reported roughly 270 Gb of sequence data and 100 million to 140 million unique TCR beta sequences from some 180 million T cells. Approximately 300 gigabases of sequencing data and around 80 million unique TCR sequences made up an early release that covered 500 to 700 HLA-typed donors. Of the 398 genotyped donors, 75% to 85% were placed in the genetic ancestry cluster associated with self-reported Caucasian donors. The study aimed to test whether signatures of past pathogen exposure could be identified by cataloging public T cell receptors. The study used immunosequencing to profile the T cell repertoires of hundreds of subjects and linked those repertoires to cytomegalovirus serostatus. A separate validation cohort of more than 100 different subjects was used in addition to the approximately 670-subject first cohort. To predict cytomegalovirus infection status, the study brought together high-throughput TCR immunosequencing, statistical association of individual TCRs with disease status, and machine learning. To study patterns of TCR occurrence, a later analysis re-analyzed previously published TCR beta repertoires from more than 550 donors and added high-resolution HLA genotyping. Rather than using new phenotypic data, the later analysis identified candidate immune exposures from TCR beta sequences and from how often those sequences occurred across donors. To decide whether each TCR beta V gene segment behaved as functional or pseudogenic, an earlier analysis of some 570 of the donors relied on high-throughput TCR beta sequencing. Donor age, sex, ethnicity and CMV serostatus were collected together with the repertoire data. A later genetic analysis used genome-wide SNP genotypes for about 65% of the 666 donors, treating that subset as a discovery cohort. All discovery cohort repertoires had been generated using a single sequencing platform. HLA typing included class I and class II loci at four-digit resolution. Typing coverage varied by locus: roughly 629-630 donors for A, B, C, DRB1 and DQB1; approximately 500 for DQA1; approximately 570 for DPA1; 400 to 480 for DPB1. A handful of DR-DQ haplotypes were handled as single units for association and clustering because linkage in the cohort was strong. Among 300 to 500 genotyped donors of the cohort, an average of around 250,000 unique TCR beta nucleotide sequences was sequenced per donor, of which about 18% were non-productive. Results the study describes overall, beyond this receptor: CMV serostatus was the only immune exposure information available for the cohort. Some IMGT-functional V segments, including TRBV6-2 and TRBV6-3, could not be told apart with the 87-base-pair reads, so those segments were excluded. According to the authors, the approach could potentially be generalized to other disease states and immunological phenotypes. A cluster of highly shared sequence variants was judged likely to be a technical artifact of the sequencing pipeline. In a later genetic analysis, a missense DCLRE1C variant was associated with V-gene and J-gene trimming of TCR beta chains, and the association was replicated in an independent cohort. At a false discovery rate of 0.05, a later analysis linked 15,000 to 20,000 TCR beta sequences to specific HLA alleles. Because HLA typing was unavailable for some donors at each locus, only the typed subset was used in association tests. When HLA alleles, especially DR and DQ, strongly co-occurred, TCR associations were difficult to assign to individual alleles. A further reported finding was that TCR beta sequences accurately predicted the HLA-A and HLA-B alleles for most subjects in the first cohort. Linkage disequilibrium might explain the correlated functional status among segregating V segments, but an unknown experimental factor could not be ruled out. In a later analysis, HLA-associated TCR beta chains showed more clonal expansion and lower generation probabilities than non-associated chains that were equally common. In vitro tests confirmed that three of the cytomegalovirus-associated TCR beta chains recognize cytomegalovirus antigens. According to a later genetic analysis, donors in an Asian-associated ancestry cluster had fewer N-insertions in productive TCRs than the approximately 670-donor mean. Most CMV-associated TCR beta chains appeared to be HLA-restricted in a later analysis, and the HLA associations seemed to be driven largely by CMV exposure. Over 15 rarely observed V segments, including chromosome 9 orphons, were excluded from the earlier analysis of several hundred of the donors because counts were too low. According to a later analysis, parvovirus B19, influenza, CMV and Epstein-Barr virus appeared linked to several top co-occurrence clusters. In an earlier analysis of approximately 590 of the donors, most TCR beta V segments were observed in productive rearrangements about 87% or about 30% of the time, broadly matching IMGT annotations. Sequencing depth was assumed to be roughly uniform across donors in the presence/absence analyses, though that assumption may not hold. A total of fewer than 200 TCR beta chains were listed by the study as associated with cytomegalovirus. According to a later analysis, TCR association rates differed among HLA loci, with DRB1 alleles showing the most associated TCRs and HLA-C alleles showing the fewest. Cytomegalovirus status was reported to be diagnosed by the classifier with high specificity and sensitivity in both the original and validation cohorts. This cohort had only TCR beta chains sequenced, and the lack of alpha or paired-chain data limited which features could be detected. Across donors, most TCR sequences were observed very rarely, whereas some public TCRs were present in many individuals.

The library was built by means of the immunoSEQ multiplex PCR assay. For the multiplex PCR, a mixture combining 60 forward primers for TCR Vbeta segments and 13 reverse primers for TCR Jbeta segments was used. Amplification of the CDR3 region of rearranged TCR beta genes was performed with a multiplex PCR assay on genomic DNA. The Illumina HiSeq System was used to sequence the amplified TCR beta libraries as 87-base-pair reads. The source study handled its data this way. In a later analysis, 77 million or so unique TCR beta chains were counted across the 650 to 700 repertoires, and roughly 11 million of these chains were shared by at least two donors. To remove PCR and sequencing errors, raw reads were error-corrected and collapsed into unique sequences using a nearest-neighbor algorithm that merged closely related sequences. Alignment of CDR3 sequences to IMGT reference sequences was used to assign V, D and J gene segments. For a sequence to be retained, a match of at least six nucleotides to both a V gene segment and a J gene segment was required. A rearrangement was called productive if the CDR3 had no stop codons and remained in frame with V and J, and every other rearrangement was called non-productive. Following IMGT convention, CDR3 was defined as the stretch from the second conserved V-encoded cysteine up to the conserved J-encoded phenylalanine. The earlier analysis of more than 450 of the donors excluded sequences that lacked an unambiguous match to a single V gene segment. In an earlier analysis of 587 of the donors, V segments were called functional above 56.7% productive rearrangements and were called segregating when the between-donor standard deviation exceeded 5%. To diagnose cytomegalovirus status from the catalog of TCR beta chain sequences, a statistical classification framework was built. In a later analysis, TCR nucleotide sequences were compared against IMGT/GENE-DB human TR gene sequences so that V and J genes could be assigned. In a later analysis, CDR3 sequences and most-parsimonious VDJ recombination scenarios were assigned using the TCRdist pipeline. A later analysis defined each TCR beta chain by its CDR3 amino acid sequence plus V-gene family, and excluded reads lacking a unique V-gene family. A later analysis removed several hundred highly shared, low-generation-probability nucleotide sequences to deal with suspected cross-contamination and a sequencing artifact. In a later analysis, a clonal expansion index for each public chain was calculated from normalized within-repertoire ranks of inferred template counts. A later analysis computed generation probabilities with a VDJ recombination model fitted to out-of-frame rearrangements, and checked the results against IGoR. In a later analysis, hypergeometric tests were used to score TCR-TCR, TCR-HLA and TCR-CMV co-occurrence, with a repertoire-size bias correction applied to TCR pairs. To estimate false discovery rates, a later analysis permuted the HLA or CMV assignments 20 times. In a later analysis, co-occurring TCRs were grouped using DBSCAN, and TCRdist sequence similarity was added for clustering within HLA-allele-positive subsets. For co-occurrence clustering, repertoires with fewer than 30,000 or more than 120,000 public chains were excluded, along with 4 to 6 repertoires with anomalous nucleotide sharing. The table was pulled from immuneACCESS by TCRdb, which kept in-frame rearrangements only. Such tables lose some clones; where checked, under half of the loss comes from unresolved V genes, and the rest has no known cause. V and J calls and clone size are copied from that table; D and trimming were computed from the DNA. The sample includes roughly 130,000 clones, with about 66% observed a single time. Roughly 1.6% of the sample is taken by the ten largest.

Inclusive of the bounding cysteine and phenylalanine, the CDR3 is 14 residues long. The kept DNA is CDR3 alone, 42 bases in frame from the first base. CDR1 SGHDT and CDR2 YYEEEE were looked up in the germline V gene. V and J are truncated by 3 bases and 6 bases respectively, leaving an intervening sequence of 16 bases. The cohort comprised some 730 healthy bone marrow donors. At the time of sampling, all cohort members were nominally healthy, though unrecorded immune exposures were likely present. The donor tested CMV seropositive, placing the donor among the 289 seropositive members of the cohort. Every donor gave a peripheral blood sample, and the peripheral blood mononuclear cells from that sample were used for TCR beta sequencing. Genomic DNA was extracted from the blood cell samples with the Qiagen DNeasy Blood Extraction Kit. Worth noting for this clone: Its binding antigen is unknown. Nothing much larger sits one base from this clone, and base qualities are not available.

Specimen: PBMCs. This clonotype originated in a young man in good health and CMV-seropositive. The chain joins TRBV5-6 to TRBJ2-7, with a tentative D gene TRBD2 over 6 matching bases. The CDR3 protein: CASSSNPGEVEQYF. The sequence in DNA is TGTGCCAGCAGCTCAAATCCGGGGGAGGTCGAGCAGTACTTC.